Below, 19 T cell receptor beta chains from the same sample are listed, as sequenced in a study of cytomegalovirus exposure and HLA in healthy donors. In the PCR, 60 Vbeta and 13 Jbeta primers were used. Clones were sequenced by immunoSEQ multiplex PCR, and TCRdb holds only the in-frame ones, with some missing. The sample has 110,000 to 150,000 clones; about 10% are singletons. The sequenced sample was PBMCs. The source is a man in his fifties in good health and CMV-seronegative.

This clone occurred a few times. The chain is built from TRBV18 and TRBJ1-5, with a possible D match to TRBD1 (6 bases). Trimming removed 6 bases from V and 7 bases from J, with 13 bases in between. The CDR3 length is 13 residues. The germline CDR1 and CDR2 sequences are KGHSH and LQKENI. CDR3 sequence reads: CASSPDSRQPQHF. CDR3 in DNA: TGTGCCAGCTCTCCGGACAGCAGACAGCCCCAGCATTTT.

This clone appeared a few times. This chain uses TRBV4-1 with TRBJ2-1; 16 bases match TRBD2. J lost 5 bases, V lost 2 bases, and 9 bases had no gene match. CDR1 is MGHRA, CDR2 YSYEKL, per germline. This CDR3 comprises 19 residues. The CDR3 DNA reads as TGCGCCAGCAGCCAAAAATCGGGACTAGCGGGAGGGCCAGACAATGAGCAGTTCTTC. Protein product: CASSQKSGLAGGPDNEQFF.

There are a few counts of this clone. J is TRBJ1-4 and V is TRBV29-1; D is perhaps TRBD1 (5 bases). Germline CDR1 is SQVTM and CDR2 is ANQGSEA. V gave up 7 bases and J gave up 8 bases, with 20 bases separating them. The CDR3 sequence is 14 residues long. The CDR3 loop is CSAYRTGSGEKLFF. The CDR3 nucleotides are TGCAGCGCTTATAGAACAGGTAGTGGGGAAAAACTGTTTTTT.

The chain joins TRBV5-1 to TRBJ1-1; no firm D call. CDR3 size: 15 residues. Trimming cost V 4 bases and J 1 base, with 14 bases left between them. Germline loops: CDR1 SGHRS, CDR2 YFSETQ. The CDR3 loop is CASSPSSGGNTEAFF. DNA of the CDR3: TGCGCCAGCAGCCCCTCGAGTGGCGGGAACACTGAAGCTTTCTTT. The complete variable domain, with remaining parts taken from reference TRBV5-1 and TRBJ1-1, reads KAGVTQTPRYLIKTRGQQVTLSCSPISGHRSVSWYQQTPGQGLQFLFEYFSETQRNKGNFPGRFSGRQFSNSRSEMNVSTLELGDSALYLCASSPSSGGNTEAFFGQGTRLTVV.

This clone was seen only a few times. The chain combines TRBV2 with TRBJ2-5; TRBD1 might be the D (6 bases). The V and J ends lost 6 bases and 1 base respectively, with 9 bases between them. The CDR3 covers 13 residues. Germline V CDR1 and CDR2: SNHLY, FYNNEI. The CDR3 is CASRGTTQETQYF. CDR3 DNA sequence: TGTGCCAGCAGGGGGACAACCCAAGAGACCCAGTACTTC.

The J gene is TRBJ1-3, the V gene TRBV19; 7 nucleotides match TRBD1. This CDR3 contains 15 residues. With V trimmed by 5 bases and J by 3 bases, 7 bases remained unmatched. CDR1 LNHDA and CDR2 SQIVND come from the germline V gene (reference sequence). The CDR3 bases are TGTGCCAGTAGTGTTACAGGGGAAAGTGGAAACACCATATATTTT. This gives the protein CASSVTGESGNTIYF.

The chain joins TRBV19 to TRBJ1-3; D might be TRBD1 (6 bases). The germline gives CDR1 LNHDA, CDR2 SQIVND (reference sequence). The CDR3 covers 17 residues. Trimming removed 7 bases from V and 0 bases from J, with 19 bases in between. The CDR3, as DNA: TGTGCCAGTATCCCCCACAGGGATAAAAGCTCTGGAAACACCATATATTTT. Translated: CASIPHRDKSSGNTIYF.

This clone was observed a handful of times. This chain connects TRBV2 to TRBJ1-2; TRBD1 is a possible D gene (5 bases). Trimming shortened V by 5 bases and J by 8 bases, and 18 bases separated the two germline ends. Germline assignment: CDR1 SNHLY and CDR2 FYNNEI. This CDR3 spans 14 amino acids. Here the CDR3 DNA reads TGTGCCAGCAGTCCAGAAAGGGGTTATCGGGGCTACACCTTC. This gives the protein CASSPERGYRGYTF.

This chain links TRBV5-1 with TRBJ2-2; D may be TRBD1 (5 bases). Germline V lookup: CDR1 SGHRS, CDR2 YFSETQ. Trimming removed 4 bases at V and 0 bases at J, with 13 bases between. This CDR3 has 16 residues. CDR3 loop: CASSPRQGANTGELFF. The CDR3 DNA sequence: TGCGCCAGCAGCCCACGCCAGGGTGCGAACACCGGGGAGCTGTTTTTT.

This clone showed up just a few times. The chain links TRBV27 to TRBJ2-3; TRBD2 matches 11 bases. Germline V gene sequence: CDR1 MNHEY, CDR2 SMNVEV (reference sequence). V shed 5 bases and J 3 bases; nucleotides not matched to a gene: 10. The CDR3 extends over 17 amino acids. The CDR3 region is CASSPLLLAGATDTQYF. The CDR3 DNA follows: TGTGCCAGCAGTCCGCTGCTACTAGCGGGGGCAACAGATACGCAGTATTTT.

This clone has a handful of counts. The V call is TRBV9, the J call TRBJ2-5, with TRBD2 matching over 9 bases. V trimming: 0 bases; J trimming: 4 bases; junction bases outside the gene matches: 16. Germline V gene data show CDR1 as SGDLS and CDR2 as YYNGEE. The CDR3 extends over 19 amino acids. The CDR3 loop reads CASSVGRGAGGGGAETQYF. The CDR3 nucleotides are TGTGCCAGCAGCGTAGGCCGGGGAGCGGGAGGCGGAGGGGCAGAGACCCAGTACTTC.

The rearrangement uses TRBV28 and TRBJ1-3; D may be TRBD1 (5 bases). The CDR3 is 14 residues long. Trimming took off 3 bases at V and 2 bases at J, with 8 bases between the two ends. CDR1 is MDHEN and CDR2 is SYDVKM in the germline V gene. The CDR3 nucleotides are TGTGCCAGCAGTTTTGGGGGGACTGGAAACACCATATATTTT. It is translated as CASSFGGTGNTIYF.

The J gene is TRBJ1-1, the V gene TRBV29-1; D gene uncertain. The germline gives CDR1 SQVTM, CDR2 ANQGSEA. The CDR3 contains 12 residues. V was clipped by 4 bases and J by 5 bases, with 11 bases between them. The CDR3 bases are TGCAGCGTTGGAGGGTCAGGTACTGAAGCTTTCTTT. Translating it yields CSVGGSGTEAFF.

The CDR3 region has the DNA TGTGCCAGCAGTGACCAGTACCAAGAGACCCAGTACTTC. The encoded protein is CASSDQYQETQYF. The rearrangement links TRBV6-1 to TRBJ2-5; D is uncertain. V was cut by 3 bases and J by 0 bases, with 5 bases left in between. The V gene's germline CDR1 is MNHNS and CDR2 SASEGT. The CDR3 has 13 residues.

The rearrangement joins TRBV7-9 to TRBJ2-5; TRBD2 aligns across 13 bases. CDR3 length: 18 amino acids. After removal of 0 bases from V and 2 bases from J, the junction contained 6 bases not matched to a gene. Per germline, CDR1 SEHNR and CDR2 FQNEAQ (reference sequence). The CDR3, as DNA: TGTGCCAGCAGCTTAGCTCGGACTAGCGGGGGCCGTCAAGAGACCCAGTACTTC. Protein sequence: CASSLARTSGGRQETQYF.

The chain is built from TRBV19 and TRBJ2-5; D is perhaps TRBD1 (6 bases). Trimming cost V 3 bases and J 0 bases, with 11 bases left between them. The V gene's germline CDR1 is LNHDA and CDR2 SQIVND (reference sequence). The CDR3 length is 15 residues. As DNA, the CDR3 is TGTGCCAGTAGTATCTACCGACAGGACCAAGAGACCCAGTACTTC. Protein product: CASSIYRQDQETQYF. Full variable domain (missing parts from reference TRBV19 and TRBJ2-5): DGGITQSPKYLFRKEGQNVTLSCEQNLNHDAMYWYRQDPGQGLRLIYYSQIVNDFQKGDIAEGYSVSREKKESFPLTVTSAQKNPTAFYLCASSIYRQDQETQYFGPGTRLLVL.

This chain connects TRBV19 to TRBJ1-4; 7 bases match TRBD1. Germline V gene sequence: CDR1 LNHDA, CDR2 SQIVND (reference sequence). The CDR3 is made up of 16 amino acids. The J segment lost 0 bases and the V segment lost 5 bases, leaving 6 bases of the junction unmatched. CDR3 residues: CASSEGQLATNEKLFF. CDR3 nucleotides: TGTGCCAGTAGTGAGGGACAGCTTGCAACTAATGAAAAACTGTTTTTT.

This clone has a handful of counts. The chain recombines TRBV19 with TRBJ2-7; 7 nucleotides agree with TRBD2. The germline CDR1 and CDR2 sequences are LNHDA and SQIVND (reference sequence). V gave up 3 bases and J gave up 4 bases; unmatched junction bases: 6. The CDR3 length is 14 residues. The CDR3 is CASSMYGEGYEQYF. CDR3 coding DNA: TGTGCCAGTAGTATGTACGGGGAGGGGTACGAGCAGTACTTC. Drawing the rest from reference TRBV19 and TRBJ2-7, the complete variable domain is DGGITQSPKYLFRKEGQNVTLSCEQNLNHDAMYWYRQDPGQGLRLIYYSQIVNDFQKGDIAEGYSVSREKKESFPLTVTSAQKNPTAFYLCASSMYGEGYEQYFGPGTRLTVT.

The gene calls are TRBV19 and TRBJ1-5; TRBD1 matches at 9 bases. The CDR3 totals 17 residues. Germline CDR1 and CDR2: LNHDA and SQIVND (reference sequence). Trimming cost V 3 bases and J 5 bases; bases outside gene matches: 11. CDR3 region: CASSIGQGKSSYQPQHF. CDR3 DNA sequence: TGTGCCAGTAGTATTGGACAGGGGAAATCTTCATATCAGCCCCAGCATTTT.